One sample yielded the 16 T cell receptor beta chains listed below, sequenced in a study of metastatic and nonmetastatic thyroid tumors (dated by TCRdb to 2020 to 2021). Library method: PCR. Sequencing was carried out with an Illumina HiSeq 4000. Through fastp at Q25 and MiXCR, TCRdb rebuilt clones from the public reads, retaining in-frame beta chains. This sample lists some 17,000 clones; roughly 21% were detected once. The ten most abundant clones make up approximately 7% of the sample. None of the patients had been given any treatment before thyroid surgery. The sample was adjacent normal tissue. These receptors all come from a female donor with papillary thyroid cancer or a benign thyroid nodule (not recorded which). Some clones in this sample may be carry-over from other donors' samples.

This clone has just a few counts. A much larger clone differs by one base, so this may be a read error. The chain uses TRBV9 and TRBJ2-7; TRBD2 aligns across 7 bases. The length of the CDR3 is 15 residues. V shed 2 bases, J shed 6 bases, and the junction held 11 bases outside the gene matches. Germline V gene lookup returns CDR1 SGDLS and CDR2 YYNGEE. In DNA, the CDR3 is TGTGCCAGCAGCGTCAGCGGGACCGCGGTCCGCGAGCAGTACTTC. Translation: CASSVSGTAVREQYF.

This clone was seen ten or more times. The gene calls are TRBV20-1 and TRBJ2-4; 10 nucleotides agree with TRBD2. V dropped 3 bases and J dropped 2; count of bases not matched to a gene: 22. The CDR3 runs to 21 residues. The germline V gene has CDR1 DFQATT and CDR2 SNEGSKA (reference sequence). CDR3 nucleotide sequence: TGCAGTGCTAGTCCCCCCGACCCTAGCGGGAGATTGGGTTTCACCAAAAACATTCAGTACTTC. Residues: CSASPPDPSGRLGFTKNIQYF.

This clone is termed medium-sized (0.01 to 0.1%). The chain joins TRBV25-1 to TRBJ2-1; 7 bases line up with TRBD1. V lost 6 bases to trimming and J lost 10 bases; unmatched junction nucleotides: 9. This CDR3 is built from 13 residues. In germline, CDR1 is MGHDK, CDR2 SYGVNS. The CDR3 nucleotides read TGTGCCAGCAGCGCTACAGGGGTACGGGAGCAGTTCTTC. Residues: CASSATGVREQFF.

The chain is built from TRBV7-2 and TRBJ1-2; D ambiguous. The V gene lost 5 bases and the J gene lost 8 bases, with 18 bases spanning the gap. The CDR3 is 14 amino acids. The germline CDR1 and CDR2 sequences are SGHTA and FQGNSA. In DNA form, the CDR3 reads TGTGCCAGCAGCCGTTCCCCGTGGGCGCAAGGCTACACCTTC. As protein: CASSRSPWAQGYTF.

This clone is judged medium-sized (0.01 to 0.1%). The chain carries TRBV28 and TRBJ2-5; no definite D call. There are 15 residues in the CDR3. V was cut by 6 bases and J by 1 base, with 15 bases left in between. Germline assignment: CDR1 MDHEN and CDR2 SYDVKM. The CDR3 bases are TGTGCCAGCAGCGCGATTCAAGTATTCCAAGAGACCCAGTACTTC. Translation gives CASSAIQVFQETQYF.

With regard to this clone: The same CDR3 also results from other DNA sequences found in this sample. The chain recombines TRBV3-1 with TRBJ2-1, with D possibly being TRBD2 (5 bases). This CDR3 has 19 residues. The ends were cut back, 3 bases at V and 0 bases at J, with 21 bases in the middle. Germline V gene data show CDR1 as LGHDT and CDR2 as YNNKEL (reference sequence). CDR3 region: CASSQDRSGSSSSYNEQFF. The CDR3 bases are TGTGCCAGCAGCCAGGATCGTAGTGGGAGTTCGAGCTCCTACAATGAGCAGTTCTTC.

By share, this clone counts as medium-sized (0.01 to 0.1%). The genes are TRBV19 and TRBJ1-2; TRBD1 aligns across 8 bases. V shed 5 bases, J shed 5 bases, and the junction held 10 bases outside the gene matches. The germline CDR1 and CDR2 sequences are LNHDA and SQIVND (reference sequence). There are 15 residues in the CDR3. The CDR3 protein is CASSFGRGQRYGYTF. The CDR3 DNA reads TGTGCCAGTAGTTTCGGCAGGGGGCAGAGGTATGGCTACACCTTC.

As regards this clone: Compared with germline, one end of the junction differs, possibly owing to a read error. The CDR3 sequence is CASSMSRTYNEQSF. CDR3 DNA: TGCGCCAGCAGCATGTCAAGAACCTACAATGAGCAGTCCTTC. This chain uses TRBV5-1 with TRBJ2-1; D ambiguous. Germline V gives CDR1 SGHRS, CDR2 YFSETQ. There are 14 residues in the CDR3.

This clone was seen at least ten times. The chain employs TRBV9 and TRBJ1-4; D is undetermined. V was clipped by 0 bases and J by 5 bases, with 5 bases between them. Looked up from germline, CDR1 is SGDLS and CDR2 is YYNGEE. This CDR3 contains 13 residues. CDR3 sequence (DNA): TGTGCCAGCAGCGTAGGGGCAAATGAAAAACTGTTTTTT. Translated, it gives CASSVGANEKLFF.

This clone was seen many times. The genes are TRBV18 and TRBJ2-7, with D possibly matching TRBD2 (6 bases). The germline gives CDR1 KGHSH, CDR2 LQKENI. The CDR3 contains 15 residues. V shed 3 bases and J shed 0 bases, with 12 bases lying between them. The CDR3 reads CASSPGLAFSYEQYF. CDR3 DNA sequence: TGTGCCAGCTCACCGGGGCTAGCGTTCTCCTACGAGCAGTACTTC.

This clone occurred a few times. The chain uses TRBV12-3 or TRBV12-4 and TRBJ2-7; 7 bases match TRBD1. This CDR3 contains 14 residues. V was pared by 5 bases and J by 3 bases, with 7 bases of the junction left unmatched. The CDR3 protein is CASSRGQEDYEQYF. The CDR3 DNA sequence: TGTGCCAGCAGTCGCGGACAGGAGGACTACGAGCAGTACTTC.

By share, this clone counts as medium-sized. V usage is TRBV20-1 and J usage is TRBJ2-7; TRBD2 aligns across 9 bases. Germline V gene data show CDR1 as DFQATT and CDR2 as SNEGSKA (reference sequence). This CDR3 has 14 amino acids. The trim removed 5 bases at V and 1 base at J, leaving 6 bases unmatched. For the CDR3, the DNA is TGCAGTGCTTGGAGCGGGAGGATGTCCTACGAGCAGTACTTC. Its protein is CSAWSGRMSYEQYF.

The CDR3 region is CASSLVFGLGRNYGYTF. In DNA, the CDR3 is TGTGCCAGCAGCTTAGTATTTGGATTGGGCAGGAACTATGGCTACACCTTC. V is TRBV7-8 and J is TRBJ1-2; no clear D. The CDR3 runs to 17 residues. The V end was cut by 1 base, the J end by 2 bases, with 17 bases between. Germline CDR1 SGHVS, CDR2 FQNEAQ.

This clone was detected many times. The chain carries TRBV20-1 and TRBJ2-3; D is undetermined. Trimming shortened V by 3 bases and J by 4 bases, and 17 bases separated the two germline ends. CDR1 DFQATT and CDR2 SNEGSKA come from the germline V gene (reference sequence). The CDR3 extends over 15 amino acids. CDR3 sequence: CSARPPPYFPDTQYF. Here the CDR3 DNA reads TGCAGTGCTAGGCCTCCCCCGTATTTTCCAGATACGCAGTATTTT.

This chain uses TRBV7-3 with TRBJ2-1; D may be TRBD2 (6 bases). Looked up from germline, CDR1 is SGHTA and CDR2 is FQGTGA. There are 15 residues in the CDR3. With 6 bases removed from V and 2 bases from J, the gap between germline ends came to 14 bases. CDR3 sequence: CASSLGGPTYNEQFF. The CDR3 coding sequence is TGTGCCAGCAGTCTCGGAGGGCCTACCTACAATGAGCAGTTCTTC. The full variable domain, with the rest looked up from reference TRBV7-3 and TRBJ2-1, is GAGVSQTPSNKVTEKGKYVELRCDPISGHTALYWYRQSLGQGPEFLIYFQGTGAADDSGLPNDRFFAVRPEGSVSTLKIQRTERGDSAVYLCASSLGGPTYNEQFFGPGTRLTVL.

A note on this clone: Sequence at one end of the junction differs from germline and may be a read error. V usage is TRBV7-9 and J usage is TRBJ2-4, with 9 bases aligning to TRBD1. Germline assignment: CDR1 SEHNR and CDR2 FQNEAQ (reference sequence). This CDR3 region has 16 residues. CDR3 residues: CASRPGGQGVKKIQYF. Written as DNA, the CDR3 is TGTGCCAGCAGACCAGGGGGACAGGGTGTCAAAAAAATTCAGTACTTC.